These 21 T cell receptor beta chains came from one sample sequenced in a study of Graves' ophthalmopathy and Graves' hyperthyroidism (dated by TCRdb to about 2018). The sequencing machine was an Illumina HiSeq 2000. For repertoire sequencing, TCR beta CDR3 regions were amplified from RNA transcripts. A first-round RT-PCR used HTBI primers with the Qiagen OneStep RT-PCR kit, followed by a second-round multiplex PCR, size selection and purification. TCRdb cleaned the public reads at Q25 with fastp, built clones with MiXCR and kept in-frame beta chains. Rows merge per CDR3 protein into single entries with the most common DNA and genes. Recorded for this sample are around 1,200,000 distinct CDR3 sequences; roughly two fifths of them occurred a single time. The ten largest clonotypes hold over 8.5% of the sample. Input material: peripheral blood or thyroid tissue (not recorded which). Source of these receptors: an adult man with Graves' hyperthyroidism.

In this sample, this clonotype turned up many times. The CDR3 is CATSDRKLQGKNTGELFF. DNA of the CDR3: TGTGCCACCAGTGATAGAAAGCTACAGGGGAAGAACACCGGGGAGCTGTTTTTT. The chain employs TRBV24-1 and TRBJ2-2; TRBD1 matches 7 bases. Germline lookup yields CDR1 KGHDR and CDR2 SFDVKD. V dropped 3 bases and J dropped 1; count of bases not matched to a gene: 10. The CDR3 spans 18 residues.

This clonotype showed up many times. This chain uses TRBV7-2 with TRBJ2-5; 10 nucleotides agree with TRBD1. V was clipped by 0 bases and J by 4 bases; unmatched bases: 2. Looked up from germline, CDR1 is SGHTA and CDR2 is FQGNSA. CDR3 length: 15 amino acids. In DNA form, the CDR3 reads TGTGCCAGCAGCTTAGCCGGGGACAGGGGAGAGACCCAGTACTTC. Translated, it gives CASSLAGDRGETQYF.

The gene calls are TRBV7-2 and TRBJ1-5; no reliable D call. Germline V gives CDR1 SGHTA, CDR2 FQGNSA. V dropped 5 bases and J dropped 5 bases, with 16 bases sitting between them. The CDR3 runs 15 residues. The CDR3: CASSRAVWGYQPQHF. In DNA form, the CDR3 reads TGTGCCAGCAGCCGAGCTGTATGGGGATATCAGCCCCAGCATTTT.

This clonotype was found a few times. Compared with germline, one end of the junction differs, possibly owing to a read error. The V gene is TRBV10-2, the J gene TRBJ2-7; D is perhaps TRBD1 or TRBD2 (5 bases each). CDR1 is WSHSY and CDR2 is SAAADI in the germline V gene. This CDR3 contains 16 residues. The CDR3 region has the DNA TGTGCCAGCAGCCGAGGTCCGAGGGGTTCAGCCTACGAGCAGTACTTC. It specifies CASSRGPRGSAYEQYF.

This chain uses TRBV4-3 with TRBJ1-4; a possible D gene is TRBD1 (5 bases). Per the germline V gene, CDR1 is LGHNA and CDR2 is YSLEER. CDR3 length equals 15 residues. V was trimmed by 1 base and J by 1 base, leaving 7 bases between them. Written as DNA, the CDR3 is TGCGCCAGCAGCCAAGGGGGGAGAACTAATGAAAAACTGTTTTTT. Protein: CASSQGGRTNEKLFF.

This clonotype was detected many times. The chain uses TRBV7-8 and TRBJ2-2; 9 bases agree with TRBD2. The CDR3 runs to 15 residues. Germline V gene lookup returns CDR1 SGHVS and CDR2 FQNEAQ. The V and J ends lost 6 bases and 6 bases, in that order; junction bases with no gene match: 8. The CDR3 is CASSSAGGQAGELFF. The CDR3 bases are TGTGCCAGCAGTTCGGCGGGGGGGCAGGCCGGGGAGCTGTTTTTT.

At least ten counts were recorded for this clonotype. Here the CDR3 reads CSARPGHPREKLFF. The DNA of the CDR3 is TGCAGCGCACGACCTGGACATCCGAGGGAAAAACTGTTTTTT. The chain links TRBV29-1 to TRBJ1-4; D perhaps matches TRBD1 (5 bases). Trimming cost V 7 bases and J 8 bases, with 20 bases left between them. The CDR3 consists of 14 residues. Germline lookup yields CDR1 SQVTM and CDR2 ANQGSEA.

This clonotype was counted only a few times. A junction boundary mismatches the germline segment, possibly from a read error. The chain is built from TRBV7-2 and TRBJ2-7, with D uncertain. This CDR3 contains 15 residues. Germline V gives CDR1 SGHTA, CDR2 FQGNSA. CDR3 DNA: TGCGCCAGCAGCCACGACGGCTCGGGTCCCTACGAGCAGTACTTC. It yields the protein CASSHDGSGPYEQYF.

The chain carries TRBV6-2 or TRBV6-3 and TRBJ2-5; 9 positions agree with TRBD2. The CDR3 covers 17 residues. The J segment lost 2 bases and the V segment lost 6 bases, leaving 13 bases of the junction unmatched. The germline CDR1 and CDR2 sequences are MNHEY and SVGEGT. The CDR3 region is CASSPGTSSFEQETQYF. In DNA form, the CDR3 reads TGTGCCAGCAGCCCCGGGACTAGCAGCTTCGAACAAGAGACCCAGTACTTC.

Ten or more counts support this clonotype. This chain links TRBV7-8 with TRBJ1-1, with D maybe TRBD1 (6 bases). The CDR3 contains 15 residues. Germline-derived CDR1 and CDR2 are SGHVS and FQNEAQ. V was trimmed by 5 bases and J by 2 bases, leaving 15 bases between them. The CDR3 bases are TGTGCCAGCAGCATTGTCTTGGACAGCAACACTGAAGCTTTCTTT. This sequence encodes CASSIVLDSNTEAFF.

With respect to this clonotype: This could be a read error, since a much larger clone is one nucleotide away. No conserved phenylalanine or tryptophan is present at the end of the CDR3, so a read error is the likely explanation. The chain couples TRBV7-9 to TRBJ2-7, with 9 bases lining up with TRBD2. Germline V gene data show CDR1 as SEHNR and CDR2 as FQNEAQ (reference sequence). V lost 6 bases, J lost 2 bases, and 8 bases stayed unmatched. The CDR3 sequence is 15 residues long. The CDR3 is CASSYIAGAAYEQYL. The CDR3 DNA follows: TGTGCCAGCAGTTATATAGCGGGGGCCGCCTACGAGCAGTACCTC.

The chain recombines TRBV28 with TRBJ2-7; maybe TRBD2 (6 bases). V lost 0 bases and J 6 bases, leaving 6 bases between the germline ends. Germline CDR1 and CDR2: MDHEN and SYDVKM. This CDR3 has 12 amino acids. The CDR3 sequence: CASSLWGGEQYF. DNA for the CDR3: TGTGCCAGCAGTTTATGGGGGGGCGAGCAGTACTTC.

Points on this clonotype: Since a much larger clone is just one base distant, this may be a read error. The rearrangement uses TRBV7-9 and TRBJ1-4; D may be TRBD1 (5 bases). The CDR3 spans 12 residues. CDR1 is SEHNR and CDR2 is FQNEAQ in the germline V gene (reference sequence). CDR3 amino acids: CAGSKGREKLFF. In DNA form, the CDR3 reads TGTGCCGGCAGCAAGGGACGGGAAAAACTGTTTTTT.

This clonotype was seen more than once but under ten times. V gene TRBV29-1 combines with J gene TRBJ2-2; no reliable D call. V lost 4 bases and J lost 0, with 12 bases in between. This CDR3 has 15 amino acids. Germline V gene data show CDR1 as SQVTM and CDR2 as ANQGSEA. CDR3 sequence reads: CSVVWLGTNTGELFF. CDR3 coding DNA: TGCAGCGTTGTGTGGCTAGGGACGAACACCGGGGAGCTGTTTTTT.

The chain employs TRBV2 and TRBJ2-7; 7 bases map to TRBD2. Germline V gene sequence: CDR1 SNHLY, CDR2 FYNNEI. The CDR3 length is 14 residues. J lost 0 bases, V lost 1 base, and 0 bases had no gene match. CDR3 bases: TGTGCCAGCAGTGAAGGGACTAGCTCCTACGAGCAGTACTTC. Its translation: CASSEGTSSYEQYF.

The genes are TRBV10-2 and TRBJ2-7, with TRBD2 matching 13 bases. The CDR3 runs 14 residues. Germline V gene sequence: CDR1 WSHSY, CDR2 SAAADI. Unmatched junction bases numbered 3, after V lost 8 bases and J lost 2 bases. Here the CDR3 reads CASLGLAGAYEQYF. CDR3 DNA: TGCGCCAGCTTAGGACTAGCGGGAGCCTACGAGCAGTACTTC.

The rearrangement joins TRBV10-2 to TRBJ2-5; D perhaps matches TRBD2 (5 bases). Germline CDR1 and CDR2: WSHSY and SAAADI. Trimming removed 8 bases at V and 5 bases at J, with 15 bases between. This CDR3 has 13 residues. The CDR3 nucleotides are TGCGCCAGCTTCTCGGGAAGCGATGAGACCCAGTACTTC. It translates to CASFSGSDETQYF.

This chain links TRBV19 with TRBJ1-4; D ambiguous. Trimming pared 3 bases from V and 4 bases from J, leaving 9 bases between. The CDR3 is made up of 14 amino acids. The germline V gene encodes CDR1 LNHDA and CDR2 SQIVND (reference sequence). The CDR3, as DNA: TGTGCCAGTAGTATGCGAGGCTTTAATGAAAAACTGTTTTTT. It yields the protein CASSMRGFNEKLFF.

J is TRBJ2-7 and V is TRBV20-1; 12 bases map to TRBD2. This CDR3 contains 15 residues. V trimming: 3 bases; J trimming: 2 bases; junction bases outside the gene matches: 5. From germline, CDR1 is DFQATT and CDR2 SNEGSKA (reference sequence). CDR3 sequence (DNA): TGCAGTGCTAGCCCCTCTAGCGGGAGGGCCTACGAGCAGTACTTC. This gives the protein CSASPSSGRAYEQYF.

This chain joins TRBV20-1 and TRBJ1-1, with D hard to call. CDR1 is DFQATT, CDR2 SNEGSKA, per germline (reference sequence). The V end was cut by 1 base, the J end by 1 base, with 7 bases between. The CDR3 loop spans 13 amino acids. CDR3 in DNA: TGCAGTGCTAGAGTTAGGCAGAACACTGAAGCTTTCTTT. Translation gives CSARVRQNTEAFF.

This chain uses TRBV29-1 with TRBJ2-5; 11 bases line up with TRBD1. Trimming at V came to 6 bases and at J to 6 bases, leaving 3 bases not matched to a gene. This CDR3 spans 12 amino acids. Germline loops: CDR1 SQVTM, CDR2 ANQGSEA. The CDR3 sequence: CSVADRGQTQYF. The CDR3 nucleotides read TGCAGCGTGGCGGACAGGGGGCAGACCCAGTACTTC.